This paragraph covers one T cell receptor (beta chain) sequence. This receptor's antigen is unknown. Per-base quality was not reported, and no clone a single base away is much larger than it. The CDR3 runs 15 amino acids, cysteine and phenylalanine included. Here the CDR3 DNA is all that survives: 45 bases in frame from base 1. According to the germline V gene, CDR1 reads SGHDT and CDR2 reads YYEEEE. Trimming takes 0 bases from V and 3 bases from J, and the germline ends sit 13 bases apart. The data were taken from a study of cytomegalovirus exposure and HLA in healthy donors (dated by TCRdb to the late 2010s). Regarding the study in general: An earlier analysis of several hundred of the donors reported 276 Gb of sequence data and about 120 million unique TCR beta sequences obtained from about 179 million T cells. Roughly 300 gigabases of sequencing data and around 90 million unique TCR sequences made up an early release that covered several hundred HLA-typed donors. The genetic ancestry cluster associated with self-reported Caucasian donors included around four fifths of the 398 genotyped donors. The study was designed to test whether signatures of past pathogen exposure could be identified by cataloging public T cell receptors. Using immunosequencing, the study profiled T cell repertoires from 666 subjects and related those repertoires to cytomegalovirus serostatus. In addition to the first cohort of 666 subjects, a separate validation cohort of approximately 130 different subjects was used. To predict cytomegalovirus infection status, the study combined high-throughput TCR immunosequencing, statistical association of individual TCRs with disease status, and machine learning. A later analysis re-analyzed previously published TCR beta repertoires from roughly 630 donors and added high-resolution HLA genotyping to study TCR occurrence patterns. In the later analysis, no new phenotypic data were used to find candidate immune exposures; instead, reliance was placed on TCR beta sequences and their occurrence across donors. In an earlier analysis of over 550 of the donors, high-throughput TCR beta sequencing was used to judge whether each TCR beta V gene segment behaved as functional or pseudogenic. Donor age, sex, ethnicity and CMV serostatus were compiled alongside the repertoire data. A later genetic analysis took genome-wide SNP genotypes for about 55% of the 666 donors and used that subset as a discovery cohort. All discovery cohort repertoires had been generated on a single sequencing platform. Both class I and class II loci were covered by HLA typing, at four-digit resolution. Typing coverage varied by locus: roughly 629-640 donors for A, B, C, DRB1 and DQB1; under 550 for DQA1; approximately 610 for DPA1; 400 to 480 for DPB1. Roughly 5 DR-DQ haplotypes were treated as single units for association and clustering because of strong linkage in the cohort. Among a few hundred genotyped donors of the cohort, an average of about 240,000 unique TCR beta nucleotide sequences were sequenced per donor, around a sixth of them non-productive.

The investigation overall reported the following: The classifier was reported to diagnose cytomegalovirus status with high specificity and sensitivity in both the original and validation cohorts. The presence/absence analyses assumed that sequencing depth was roughly uniform across donors, and that assumption may not be true. For the cohort, immune exposure information was limited to CMV serostatus. Strong co-occurrence of HLA alleles, especially DR and DQ, made assigning TCR associations to individual alleles difficult. A later analysis found that HLA-associated TCR beta chains were more clonally expanded and had lower generation probabilities than equally common non-associated chains. A later genetic analysis reported fewer N-insertions in productive TCRs among donors in an Asian-associated ancestry cluster than the 666-donor mean. A few of the identified cytomegalovirus-associated TCR beta chains were confirmed in vitro to be specific for cytomegalovirus antigens. According to the authors, the approach could potentially be generalized to other disease states and immunological phenotypes. Because counts were too low, around 17 rarely observed V segments, including chromosome 9 orphons, were left out of the earlier analysis of over 550 of the donors. A further reported finding was that TCR beta sequences accurately predicted the HLA-A and HLA-B alleles for most subjects in the first cohort. A later genetic analysis associated a missense DCLRE1C variant with V-gene and J-gene trimming of TCR beta chains, and an independent cohort replicated the association. The study listed 150 to 200 TCR beta chains as associated with cytomegalovirus. Linkage disequilibrium might explain the correlated functional status among segregating V segments, but an unknown experimental factor could not be excluded. The cohort was sequenced for TCR beta chains only, and without alpha or paired-chain data the features that could be detected were limited. At a false discovery rate of 0.05, a later analysis linked 15,000 to 20,000 TCR beta sequences to specific HLA alleles. While some public TCRs were present in many individuals, most TCR sequences turned up only very rarely across donors. A group of highly shared sequence variants was considered likely to be a technical artifact of the sequencing pipeline. Some IMGT-functional V segments, including TRBV6-2 and TRBV6-3, could not be distinguished by the 87-base-pair reads and were therefore excluded. Because HLA typing was missing for some donors at each locus, association tests included only the typed subset. According to a later analysis, most CMV-associated TCR beta chains appeared to be HLA-restricted, and the HLA associations seemed to be driven largely by CMV exposure. According to a later analysis, parvovirus B19, influenza, CMV and Epstein-Barr virus appeared linked to several top co-occurrence clusters. Broadly in line with IMGT annotations, most TCR beta V segments showed up in productive rearrangements about 87% or about 30% of the time in an earlier analysis of 450 to 750 of the donors. In a later analysis, TCR association rates were found to vary across HLA loci, with the most associated TCRs seen for DRB1 alleles and the fewest for HLA-C alleles.

The receptor library was made with the immunoSEQ multiplex PCR assay. A mixture of 60 forward primers for TCR Vbeta segments and 13 reverse primers for TCR Jbeta segments was used in the multiplex PCR. Amplification of the CDR3 region of rearranged TCR beta genes was performed with a multiplex PCR assay on genomic DNA. Amplified TCR beta libraries were sequenced as 87-base-pair reads on the Illumina HiSeq System. The original methods were these. A later analysis tallied roughly 78 million unique TCR beta chains across the roughly 610 repertoires, and some 10 million of those chains were shared by two or more donors. Raw reads were error-corrected and collapsed into unique sequences by a nearest-neighbor algorithm in which closely related sequences were merged to remove PCR and sequencing errors. V, D and J gene segments were assigned by aligning CDR3 sequences to IMGT reference sequences. For a sequence to be retained, at least a six-nucleotide match to both a V gene segment and a J gene segment was required. Rearrangements were classified as productive when the CDR3 lacked stop codons and remained in frame with V and J, and all other rearrangements were classified as non-productive. CDR3 was defined according to IMGT convention as the region running from the second conserved V-encoded cysteine to the conserved J-encoded phenylalanine. The earlier analysis of about 530 of the donors excluded any sequence lacking an unambiguous match to a single V gene segment. An earlier analysis of 500 to 600 of the donors classified V segments as functional when productive rearrangements were above 56.7% and as segregating when the standard deviation between donors was above 5%. A statistical classification framework was built for diagnosing cytomegalovirus status from the catalog of TCR beta chain sequences. In a later analysis, TCR nucleotide sequences were compared against IMGT/GENE-DB human TR gene sequences so that V and J genes could be assigned. In a later analysis, CDR3 sequences and most-parsimonious VDJ recombination scenarios were assigned using the TCRdist pipeline. In a later analysis, each TCR beta chain was defined by its CDR3 amino acid sequence together with its V-gene family, and reads without a unique V-gene family were excluded. To address suspected cross-contamination and a sequencing artifact, a later analysis removed over 500 highly shared, low-generation-probability nucleotide sequences. For each public chain, a later analysis derived a clonal expansion index from normalized ranks of inferred template counts within each repertoire. In a later analysis, generation probabilities were computed with a VDJ recombination model fitted to out-of-frame rearrangements, and the resulting probabilities were checked against IGoR. In a later analysis, hypergeometric tests were used to score TCR-TCR, TCR-HLA and TCR-CMV co-occurrence, with a repertoire-size bias correction applied to TCR pairs. A later analysis estimated false discovery rates by permuting HLA or CMV assignments 20 times. In a later analysis, co-occurring TCRs were grouped using DBSCAN, with TCRdist sequence similarity added in when clustering inside HLA-allele-positive subsets. For co-occurrence clustering, repertoires with fewer than 30,000 or more than 120,000 public chains were excluded, along with a handful of repertoires with anomalous nucleotide sharing. TCRdb retrieved this table from immuneACCESS and kept in-frame rearrangements only. Not all clones are present; in checked studies, unresolved V genes account for under half, and no reason is known for the remainder. V, J and clone size are those of that table, while D and trimming were read from the DNA. This sample lists about 180,000 clones; 84% were detected once. 4.8% of the sample comes from the top ten.

The cohort was made up of roughly 670 healthy bone marrow donors. At the time of sampling, every cohort member was nominally healthy, though immune exposures that went unrecorded were likely present. The donor was CMV seronegative and belonged to the group of 352 seronegative cohort members. A peripheral blood sample was collected from each donor, and TCR beta sequencing was performed on peripheral blood mononuclear cells. Genomic DNA was extracted from the blood cell samples with the Qiagen DNeasy Blood Extraction Kit. This TCR was sampled from a man aged 18 to 29 in good health and CMV-seronegative. The V and J genes are TRBV5-6 and TRBJ2-7; TRBD2 might be the D gene, on 8 matching bases. Sequenced input: PBMCs. The DNA sequence is given as TGTGCCAGCAGCTTGGCGGGAGGGGGCTTCTACGAGCAGTACTTC. The resulting protein is CASSLAGGGFYEQYF. Reference TRBV5-6 and TRBJ2-7 proteins supply the regions before and after the CDR3; the full variable domain is: DAGVTQSPTHLIKTRGQQVTLRCSPKSGHDTVSWYQQALGQGPQFIFQYYEEEERQRGNFPDRFSGHQFPNYSSELNVNALLLGDSALYLCASSLAGGGFYEQYFGPGTRLTVT.